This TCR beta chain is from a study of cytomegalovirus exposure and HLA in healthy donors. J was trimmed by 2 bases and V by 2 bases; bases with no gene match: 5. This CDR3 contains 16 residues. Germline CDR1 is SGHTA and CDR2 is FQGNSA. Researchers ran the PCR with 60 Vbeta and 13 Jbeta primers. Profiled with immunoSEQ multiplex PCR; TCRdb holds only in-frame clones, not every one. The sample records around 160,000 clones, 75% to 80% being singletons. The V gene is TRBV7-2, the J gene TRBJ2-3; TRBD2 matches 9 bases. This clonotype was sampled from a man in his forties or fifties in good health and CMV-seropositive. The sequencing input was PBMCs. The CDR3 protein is CASSLIAGAYTDTQYF. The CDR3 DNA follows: TGTGCCAGCAGCTTAATAGCGGGAGCGTACACAGATACGCAGTATTTT.